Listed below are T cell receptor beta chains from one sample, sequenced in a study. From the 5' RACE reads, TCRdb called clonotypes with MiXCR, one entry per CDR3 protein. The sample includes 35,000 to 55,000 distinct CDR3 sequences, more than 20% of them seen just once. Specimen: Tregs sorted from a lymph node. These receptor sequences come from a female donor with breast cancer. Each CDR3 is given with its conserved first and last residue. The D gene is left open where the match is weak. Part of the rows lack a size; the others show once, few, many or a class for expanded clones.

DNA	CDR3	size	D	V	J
TGTGCCAGCAGCTTCGGGGTAAATCAGCCCCAGCATTTT	CASSFGVNQPQHF	-	-	TRBV7-9	TRBJ1-5
TGTGCCTGCTCTCCCGCTGGGGACAACTCCTACGAGCAGTACTTC	CACSPAGDNSYEQYF	-	-	TRBV12-3/TRBV12-4	TRBJ2-7
TGTGCCAGCAGCCCCCCAGGCAGCACAGATACGCAGTATTTT	CASSPPGSTDTQYF	few	-	TRBV7-9	TRBJ2-3
TGCAGTGCTAAGACAGGGACTCTTTCCAAAAACATTCAGTACTTC	CSAKTGTLSKNIQYF	-	-	TRBV20-1	TRBJ2-4
TGCGCCAGCAGCCCGAGGGCGGGGACAGGCGGCCACGAGCAGTACTTC	CASSPRAGTGGHEQYF	few	TRBD1	TRBV5-1	TRBJ2-7
TGCGCCAGCAGCTTGGGATCGAGGAATGAGCAGTTCTTC	CASSLGSRNEQFF	many	-	TRBV5-1	TRBJ2-1
TGTGCCAGTAGTATAGACGGACAGAATGGCTACACCTTC	CASSIDGQNGYTF	few	-	TRBV19	TRBJ1-2
TGTGCCAGCTCCGGACAGGGGGCATCTGAGCAGTTCTTC	CASSGQGASEQFF	-	TRBD1	TRBV5-6	TRBJ2-1
TGTGCCAGCAGCCCGTGGGGACAGCAAGAGACCCAGTACTTC	CASSPWGQQETQYF	-	TRBD1	TRBV7-8	TRBJ2-5
TGTGCCAGCAGCTTACGTCGAACTAGCGGGAGTGCGAACGAGCAGTACTTC	CASSLRRTSGSANEQYF	medium-sized	TRBD2	TRBV7-9	TRBJ2-7
TGTGCCAGTATGACTAGCGGTTCCTACAATGAGCAGTTCTTC	CASMTSGSYNEQFF	medium-sized	TRBD2	TRBV5-4	TRBJ2-1
TGTGCCAGCAGTGAAGTGGTGAGCGGGAGCCTTACAGATACGCAGTATTTT	CASSEVVSGSLTDTQYF	many	TRBD2	TRBV6-1	TRBJ2-3
TGTGCCAGCAGCTCGGACATTGGGACTGAAGCTTTCTTT	CASSSDIGTEAFF	few	-	TRBV5-5	TRBJ1-1
TGTGCCATCAGTGCGGGGACTAGCGGTAGCACAGATACGCAGTATTTT	CAISAGTSGSTDTQYF	many	TRBD2	TRBV10-3	TRBJ2-3
TGCGCCAGCAGCCTGGGAGATTGGGGCCAAGGGACCCAGTACTTC	CASSLGDWGQGTQYF	-	-	TRBV5-1	TRBJ2-5
TGTGCCACCAGTGGTAGCAGGAATAATCAGCCCCAGCATTTT	CATSGSRNNQPQHF	-	-	TRBV24-1	TRBJ1-5
TGTGCCAGCAGTGGCCGGGACGGTGAGGTGCAGTACTTC	CASSGRDGEVQYF	-	-	TRBV25-1	TRBJ2-7
TGCGCCAGCAGCCAAGATAGCCGGTCCGCCGAGCAGTACTTC	CASSQDSRSAEQYF	many	-	TRBV4-1	TRBJ2-7
TGTGCCAGCAGCGTAGGTTCCGTGGCACCCAATGAGCAGTTCTTC	CASSVGSVAPNEQFF	-	-	TRBV9	TRBJ2-1
TGTGCCAGCCGAAGGACTAGCGGGAGTACAGATACGCAGTATTTT	CASRRTSGSTDTQYF	many	TRBD2	TRBV6-5	TRBJ2-3
TGTGCCAGCAGCTTAACTGGGACAGCCTACAATGAGCAGTTCTTC	CASSLTGTAYNEQFF	few	TRBD1	TRBV7-3	TRBJ2-1
TGCAGTGCTAGCGAAGTTGATCAGCCCCAGCATTTT	CSASEVDQPQHF	few	-	TRBV20-1	TRBJ1-5
TGTGCCAGCAGTTGGGGGACGGGGCAGCCCCAGCATTTT	CASSWGTGQPQHF	few	-	TRBV12-3/TRBV12-4	TRBJ1-5
TGTGCCTGGAGAGGGTCGACGTTTCCTTACGAGCAGTACTTC	CAWRGSTFPYEQYF	few	-	TRBV30	TRBJ2-7
TGTGCCAGCAGTGAAGCGCGGCCTAACAATGAGCAGTTCTTC	CASSEARPNNEQFF	many	-	TRBV6-1	TRBJ2-1
TGTGCCAGCAGCCCCGCGCAGGGCCCGCGCCATGAGCAGTTCTTC	CASSPAQGPRHEQFF	-	-	TRBV7-3	TRBJ2-1
TGTGCCAGCAGTGAATACGCGGAGTCCTACAATGAGCAGTTCTTC	CASSEYAESYNEQFF	few	-	TRBV2	TRBJ2-1
TGTGCCACCAGCAGGATACAGGGATCTGGGGCCAACGTCCTGACTTTC	CATSRIQGSGANVLTF	few	-	TRBV15	TRBJ2-6
TGCGCCAGCAGCCTCGAACAGGGGGGGCATGAGCAGTTCTTC	CASSLEQGGHEQFF	few	-	TRBV4-1	TRBJ2-1
TGTGCCAGCAGCTTAGTCGGAACTGGAAACACCATATATTTT	CASSLVGTGNTIYF	many	-	TRBV13	TRBJ1-3
TGTGCCAGCAGTTACGATCGGACGGCGGGCCGGACCTTC	CASSYDRTAGRTF	many	-	TRBV6-5	TRBJ1-2
TGCGCCAGCAGCTCGCGGCAGGGGGCGAGGAACGAGCAGTACTTC	CASSSRQGARNEQYF	many	TRBD1	TRBV5-1	TRBJ2-7
TGTGCCAGCAGCTTAGAGGACACAGCGAATTCACCCCTCCACTTT	CASSLEDTANSPLHF	many	-	TRBV7-6	TRBJ1-6
TGTGCCAGCAGTCAGGCGTCGTGGGGCCACGAGCAGTACTTC	CASSQASWGHEQYF	many	-	TRBV27	TRBJ2-7
TGCAGTGTTGGGACAGGGGGTACCTACGAGCAGTACTTC	CSVGTGGTYEQYF	few	TRBD1	TRBV20-1	TRBJ2-7
TGTGCCAGCAGCCCTAGCGTGTCCTACAATGAGCAGTTCTTC	CASSPSVSYNEQFF	many	-	TRBV7-3	TRBJ2-1
TGCAGTGCTAGAGCAGCTTCGAACATTCAGTACTTC	CSARAASNIQYF	-	-	TRBV20-1	TRBJ2-4
TGTGCCAGCAGCCCGGGGACTAGCTCCCCAGGGGAGCAGTTCTTC	CASSPGTSSPGEQFF	many	TRBD2	TRBV9	TRBJ2-1
TGCGCCAGCGGCCAAGTCGTCGGGGTTCAGACAGATACGCAGTATTTT	CASGQVVGVQTDTQYF	few	-	TRBV4-1	TRBJ2-3
TGTGCCAGCAGCTGGAGCGGGAGGGGCAATGAGCAGTTCTTC	CASSWSGRGNEQFF	few	TRBD2	TRBV5-6	TRBJ2-1
TGTGCCAGCAGCGAAAATAGCAATCAGCCCCAGCATTTT	CASSENSNQPQHF	-	-	TRBV9	TRBJ1-5
TGTACCAGCAGTCCCCAGGTAGACTCCTACGAGCAGTACTTC	CTSSPQVDSYEQYF	-	-	TRBV12-3/TRBV12-4	TRBJ2-7
TGTGCCAGCAGTTACAAACAGACAGATACGCAGTATTTT	CASSYKQTDTQYF	few	-	TRBV6-5	TRBJ2-3
TGTGCTAGTGGTTGGATCCCAAACCCCCAGCGAGTCGTGGGTACGCAGTATTTT	CASGWIPNPQRVVGTQYF	-	-	TRBV12-5	TRBJ2-3
TGTGCCAGCAGCCCCGGGACTAGCGGAGCCTACGAGCAGTACTTC	CASSPGTSGAYEQYF	-	TRBD2	TRBV27	TRBJ2-7
TGTGCCAGCAGCCCCTGGACAGGCCCAGACTATGGCTACACCTTC	CASSPWTGPDYGYTF	-	TRBD1	TRBV5-4	TRBJ1-2
TGTGCCAGCTCATCAACCCCGGCGTTGGCAGGCACCGGGGAGCTGTTTTTT	CASSSTPALAGTGELFF	few	-	TRBV18	TRBJ2-2
TGTGCCAGCAGTGAAGTAGCGACTCGAGGCACAGATACGCAGTATTTT	CASSEVATRGTDTQYF	many	-	TRBV6-1	TRBJ2-3
TGTGCCAGCAGCTTAAGCGTGAGTGAGCACAATGAGCAGTTCTTC	CASSLSVSEHNEQFF	-	-	TRBV11-2	TRBJ2-1
TGTGCCGGCAGCCGGGGACACCTTAGCACAGATACGCAGTATTTT	CAGSRGHLSTDTQYF	-	-	TRBV7-9	TRBJ2-3
TGTGCCAGCAGCCCTTTACTGGCTAGAATGAGGACCCAGTACTTC	CASSPLLARMRTQYF	few	-	TRBV27	TRBJ2-5
TGCAGTGCTAAAAGTACAGGGATTGGCACAGATACGCAGTATTTT	CSAKSTGIGTDTQYF	few	-	TRBV20-1	TRBJ2-3